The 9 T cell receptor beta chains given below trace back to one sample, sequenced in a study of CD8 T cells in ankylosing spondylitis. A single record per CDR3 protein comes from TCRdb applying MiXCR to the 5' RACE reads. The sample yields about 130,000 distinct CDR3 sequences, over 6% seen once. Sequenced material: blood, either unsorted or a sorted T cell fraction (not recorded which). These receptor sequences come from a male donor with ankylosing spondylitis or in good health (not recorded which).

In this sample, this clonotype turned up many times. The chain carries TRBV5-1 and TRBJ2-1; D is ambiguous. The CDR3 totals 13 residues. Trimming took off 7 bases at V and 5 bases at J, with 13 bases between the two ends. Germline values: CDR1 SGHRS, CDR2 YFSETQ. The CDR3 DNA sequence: TGCGCCAGCCGACATACGACCAACAATGAGCAGTTCTTC. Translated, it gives CASRHTTNNEQFF.

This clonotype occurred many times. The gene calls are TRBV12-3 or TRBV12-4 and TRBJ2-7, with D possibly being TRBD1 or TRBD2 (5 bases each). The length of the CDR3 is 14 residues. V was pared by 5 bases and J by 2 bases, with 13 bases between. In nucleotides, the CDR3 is TGTGCCAGCAGTCCTCAGGGAGTCGCCTACGAGCAGTACTTC. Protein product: CASSPQGVAYEQYF.

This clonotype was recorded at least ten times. CDR3 DNA sequence: TGCGCCAGCAGCTCCAAACAGGGGACGGGCAATGAGCAGTTCTTC. This translates into CASSSKQGTGNEQFF. V is TRBV5-1 and J is TRBJ2-1, with TRBD1 matching 7 bases. Germline CDR1 is SGHRS and CDR2 is YFSETQ. The ends lost 3 bases at V and 6 bases at J; junction bases unmatched: 9. The CDR3 covers 15 residues.

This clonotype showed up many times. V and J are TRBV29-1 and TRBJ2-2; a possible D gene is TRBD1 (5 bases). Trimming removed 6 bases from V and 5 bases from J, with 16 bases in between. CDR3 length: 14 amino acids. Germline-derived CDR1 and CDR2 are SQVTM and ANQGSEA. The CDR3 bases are TGCAGCGTATTAAAAGGGGCGAGGACCGGGGAGCTGTTTTTT. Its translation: CSVLKGARTGELFF.

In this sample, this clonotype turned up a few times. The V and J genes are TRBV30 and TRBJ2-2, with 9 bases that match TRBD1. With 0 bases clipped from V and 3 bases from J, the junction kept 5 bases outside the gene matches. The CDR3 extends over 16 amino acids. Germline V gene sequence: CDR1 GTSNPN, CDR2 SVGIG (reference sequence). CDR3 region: CAWSVLRTGDTGELFF. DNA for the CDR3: TGTGCCTGGAGTGTACTGAGGACAGGGGACACCGGGGAGCTGTTTTTT. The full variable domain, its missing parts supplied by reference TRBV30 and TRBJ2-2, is SQTIHQWPATLVQPVGSPLSLECTVEGTSNPNLYWYRQAAGRGLQLLFYSVGIGQISSEVPQNLSASRPQDRQFILSSKKLLLSDSGFYLCAWSVLRTGDTGELFFGEGSRLTVL.

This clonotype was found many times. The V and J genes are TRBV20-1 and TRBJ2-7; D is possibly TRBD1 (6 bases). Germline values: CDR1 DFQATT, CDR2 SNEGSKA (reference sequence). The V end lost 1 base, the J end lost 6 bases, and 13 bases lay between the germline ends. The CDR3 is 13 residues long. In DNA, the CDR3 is TGCAGTGCTAGAGCCCCTACAGGGTTCGAGCAGTACTTC. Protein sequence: CSARAPTGFEQYF.

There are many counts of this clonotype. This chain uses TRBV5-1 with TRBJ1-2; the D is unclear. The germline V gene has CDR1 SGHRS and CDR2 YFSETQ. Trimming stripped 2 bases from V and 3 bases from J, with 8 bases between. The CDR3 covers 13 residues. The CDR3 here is CASSFLTDYGYTF. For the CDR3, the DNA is TGCGCCAGCAGCTTCCTTACGGACTATGGCTACACCTTC.

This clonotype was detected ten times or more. CDR3 bases: TGCGCCAGCAGCTTGCTTCGGAGGCTGTATGGGCCCTACGAGCAGTACTTC. Protein sequence: CASSLLRRLYGPYEQYF. The chain employs TRBV5-1 and TRBJ2-7; the D gene is possibly TRBD2 (5 bases). CDR3 size: 17 residues. The germline V gene has CDR1 SGHRS and CDR2 YFSETQ. Deletions cut 1 base from V and 2 bases from J, with 19 bases between.

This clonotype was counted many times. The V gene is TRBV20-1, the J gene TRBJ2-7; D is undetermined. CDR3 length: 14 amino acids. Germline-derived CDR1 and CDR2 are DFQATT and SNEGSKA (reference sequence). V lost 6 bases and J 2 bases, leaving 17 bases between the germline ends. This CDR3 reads CSASDTTRPYEQYF. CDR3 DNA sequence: TGCAGTGCGAGTGATACAACGCGCCCCTACGAGCAGTACTTC.